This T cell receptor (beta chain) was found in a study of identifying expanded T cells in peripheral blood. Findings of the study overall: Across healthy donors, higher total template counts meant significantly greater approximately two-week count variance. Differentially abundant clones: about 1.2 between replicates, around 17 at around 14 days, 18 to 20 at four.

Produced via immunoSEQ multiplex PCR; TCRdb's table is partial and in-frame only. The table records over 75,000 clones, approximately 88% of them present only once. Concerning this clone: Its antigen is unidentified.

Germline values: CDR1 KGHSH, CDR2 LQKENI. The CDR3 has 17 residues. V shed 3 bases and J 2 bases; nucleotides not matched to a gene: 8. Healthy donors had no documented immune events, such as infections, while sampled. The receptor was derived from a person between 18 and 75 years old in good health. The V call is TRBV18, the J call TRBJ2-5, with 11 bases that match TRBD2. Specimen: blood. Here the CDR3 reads CASSPLPSGGPQETQYF. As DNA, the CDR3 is TGTGCCAGCTCACCTTTACCTAGCGGGGGGCCACAAGAGACCCAGTACTTC.